A single sample gave rise to the 24 T cell receptor beta chains below, sequenced in a study of CD8+CD57+ T cells in acquired aplastic anemia. Genomic DNA, serving as template, underwent TCR beta VDJ and CDR3 profiling. TCRdb recomputed calls from the reads with MiXCR, one row per CDR3 protein. The sample includes just over 400,000 distinct CDR3 sequences, around 68% of them seen just once. The sequenced sample consisted of sorted CD4+, CD8+, or CD8+CD57+ T cells (not recorded which) from PBMCs. These receptors all come from a human donor in good health, serving as a control.

The chain uses TRBV7-8 and TRBJ2-7; possibly TRBD1 for D (5 bases). This CDR3 is built from 13 residues. Looked up from germline, CDR1 is SGHVS and CDR2 is FQNEAQ. CDR3 amino acids: CAISVWGEDEQHV. The CDR3 DNA is TGTGCCATCAGTGTGTGGGGCGAGGACGAGCAGCACGTC.

This sequence joins TRBV15 and TRBJ1-5; 7 bases are a match to TRBD1. V trimming: 0 bases; J trimming: 12 bases; junction bases outside the gene matches: 8. Germline V gives CDR1 LNHNV, CDR2 YYDKDF (reference sequence). The CDR3 has 14 amino acids. The CDR3 DNA is TGTGCCACCAGCAGAGATCGGGGACAGCCCCGCCAGCATTTT. Translated, it gives CATSRDRGQPRQHF.

The J gene is TRBJ1-6, the V gene TRBV7-2; no reliable D call. V dropped 5 bases and J dropped 18 bases, with 26 bases sitting between them. This CDR3 contains 15 residues. CDR1 and CDR2 (germline): SGHTA, FQGNSA. CDR3 DNA: TGTGCCAGCAGCCCGGTACCGAGCCAAGAGACACAGTACCACTTT. This codes for CASSPVPSQETQYHF.

Notes on this clonotype: Without the conserved terminal phenylalanine or tryptophan, this CDR3 likely stems from a read error. The DNA is left out, because the CDR3 cannot be placed on it with certainty; the CDR3 is given as TCRdb lists it. The chain has TRBV7-6 and TRBJ1-6; TRBD1 is the table's D call and was not checked against the DNA. The CDR3 comprises 13 residues, both ends counted. Germline V gene data show CDR1 as SGHVS and CDR2 as FNYEAQ. CDR3 region: CASSLRVGQEVTE.

The sample holds many counts of this clonotype. This chain joins TRBV6-5 and TRBJ2-5; possibly TRBD1 for D (5 bases). Germline lookup yields CDR1 MNHEY and CDR2 SVGAGI. Trimming removed 4 bases from V and 6 bases from J, with 15 bases in between. The CDR3 is 14 residues long. The CDR3 nucleotides are TGTGCCAGCAGTTGGCAGGGTGTGTGGAAGACCCAGTACTTC. This gives the protein CASSWQGVWKTQYF.

In this sample, this clonotype turned up many times. The chain carries TRBV10-3 and TRBJ1-4; the D gene is possibly TRBD1 (5 bases). Trimming left V 8 bases short and J 6 bases short, with 16 bases between. The germline V gene encodes CDR1 ENHRY and CDR2 SYGVKD. This CDR3 region has 14 residues. CDR3 residues: CAIGRGWEDEKLFF. DNA for the CDR3: TGTGCCATCGGAAGGGGATGGGAGGATGAAAAACTGTTTTTT.

On this clonotype itself: The DNA is left out, because the CDR3 cannot be placed on it with certainty; the CDR3 is given as TCRdb lists it. The CDR3 loop is CASSPPSGQQYFEQYF. The rearrangement uses TRBV9 and TRBJ2-7; the table's D call of TRBD2 was not tested on the DNA. In germline, CDR1 is SGDLS, CDR2 YYNGEE. The CDR3 comprises 16 residues, both ends counted.

The chain is built from TRBV5-4 and TRBJ2-7, with 11 bases identical to TRBD2. The CDR3 is 18 amino acids. J was trimmed by 3 bases and V by 1 base; bases with no gene match: 12. Germline-derived CDR1 and CDR2 are SGHNT and YYREEE (reference sequence). CDR3 sequence: CASSLKGLAGVSYYEQYF. The CDR3 nucleotides read TGTGCCAGCAGCTTGAAAGGACTAGCGGGCGTATCATACTACGAGCAGTACTTC.

At least ten counts were recorded for this clonotype. The chain carries TRBV9 and TRBJ1-2, with D unclear. The V and J ends lost 0 bases and 0 bases respectively, with 6 bases between them. This CDR3 spans 14 amino acids. Germline V gene lookup returns CDR1 SGDLS and CDR2 YYNGEE. CDR3 DNA: TGTGCCAGCAGCGTAGCAGCGACTAACTATGGCTACACCTTC. Translating gives CASSVAATNYGYTF.

The chain has TRBV5-8 and TRBJ1-5; weak D call: TRBD1 (5 bases). This CDR3 region has 14 residues. The ends were cut back, 3 bases at V and 5 bases at J, with 12 bases in the middle. The germline V gene has CDR1 SGHTS and CDR2 YDEGEE. CDR3 nucleotide sequence: TGTGCCAGCAGCTCCCGACAAGGGGATCAGCCCCAGCATTTT. Encoded protein: CASSSRQGDQPQHF.

The CDR3 loop reads CASRERGTNYGYTTF. For the CDR3, the DNA is TGTGCCAGCAGGGAGAGGGGGACTAACTATGGCTACACCACCTTC. This chain links TRBV7-9 with TRBJ1-2; D is perhaps TRBD1 (6 bases). This CDR3 has 15 residues. The germline V and J ends were trimmed by 6 bases and 13 bases, with 27 bases remaining between them. Germline V gives CDR1 SEHNR, CDR2 FQNEAQ (reference sequence).

As concerns this clonotype: Given the absence of the conserved phenylalanine or tryptophan at the CDR3 end, a read error is likely. This chain connects TRBV10-3 to TRBJ1-2; 8 bases align to TRBD1. Germline values: CDR1 ENHRY, CDR2 SYGVKD. This CDR3 region has 14 residues. The CDR3 region is CATSQETGASGYTP. CDR3 bases: TGTGCCACCAGTCAAGAGACAGGGGCAAGTGGCTACACCCCC.

V is TRBV20-1 and J is TRBJ2-1; 7 bases line up with TRBD2. Germline V lookup: CDR1 DFQATT, CDR2 SNEGSKA (reference sequence). V lost 1 base to trimming and J lost 7 bases; unmatched junction nucleotides: 7. CDR3 length: 14 residues. The chain's CDR3 is CSARVRQGGNEQFF. CDR3 coding DNA: TGCAGTGCTAGAGTGCGGCAGGGAGGGAATGAGCAGTTCTTC.

The V gene is TRBV12-3 or TRBV12-4, the J gene TRBJ2-1; no definite D call. The CDR3 is made up of 13 amino acids. The germline V and J ends were trimmed by 3 bases and 8 bases, with 11 bases remaining between them. The CDR3 loop reads CASSFSVVDEQFF. CDR3 bases: TGTGCCAGCAGTTTCAGTGTTGTAGATGAGCAGTTCTTC.

In this sample, this clonotype turned up many times. This rearrangement joins TRBV29-1 to TRBJ2-1; tentative D call: TRBD2 (6 bases). The V gene's germline CDR1 is SQVTM and CDR2 ANQGSEA. With 4 bases removed from V and 0 bases from J, the gap between germline ends came to 10 bases. This CDR3 is 14 amino acids long. CDR3 amino acids: CSVVAGSSYNEQFF. CDR3 coding DNA: TGCAGCGTTGTCGCGGGGAGCTCCTACAATGAGCAGTTCTTC.

This clonotype occurred a few times. The junction departs from the called germline gene at one end, perhaps through a read error. The CDR3 coding sequence is TGTACCAGCAGCTTAGTGGAGGTCTCCTGCGAGCAGTACTTC. Residues: CTSSLVEVSCEQYF. The chain employs TRBV7-8 and TRBJ2-7; the D gene is possibly TRBD2 (5 bases). The CDR3 runs to 14 residues. Germline loops: CDR1 SGHVS, CDR2 FQNEAQ.

Only a few counts were recorded for this clonotype. The chain is built from TRBV4-3 and TRBJ1-1; weak D call: TRBD1 (5 bases). CDR3 size: 14 residues. CDR1 and CDR2 (germline): LGHNA, YSLEER. The V gene lost 0 bases and the J gene lost 5 bases, with 10 bases spanning the gap. The CDR3 spells CASSQESGGTEAFF. In DNA form, the CDR3 reads TGCGCCAGCAGCCAAGAATCGGGGGGAACTGAAGCTTTCTTT.

The genes are TRBV20-1 and TRBJ1-5; D gene ambiguous. The CDR3 is made up of 15 amino acids. The germline gives CDR1 DFQATT, CDR2 SNEGSKA (reference sequence). V shed 1 base and J shed 2 bases, with 12 bases lying between them. The CDR3 nucleotides are TGCAGTGCTAGAGGGTCGGGATTGGGCAATCAGCCCCAGCATTTT. This sequence encodes CSARGSGLGNQPQHF.

Remarks on this clonotype: The junction and the germline gene differ at one end; a read error may be behind it. The chain employs TRBV7-2 and TRBJ2-1; TRBD1 might be the D (6 bases). This CDR3 has 15 amino acids. In germline, CDR1 is SGHTA, CDR2 FQGNSA. The CDR3 loop is CASSFAQGAWNGQFF. CDR3 bases: TGTGCCAGCAGCTTCGCACAGGGTGCTTGGAATGGGCAGTTCTTC. Full variable domain (rest looked up from reference TRBV7-2 and TRBJ2-1): GAGVSQSPSNKVTEKGKDVELRCDPISGHTALYWYRQSLGQGLEFLIYFQGNSAPDKSGLPSDRFSAERTGGSVSTLTIQRTQQEDSAVYLCASSFAQGAWNGQFFGPGTRLTVL.

The chain uses TRBV7-9 and TRBJ2-5; 7 positions match TRBD2. This CDR3 is 16 amino acids long. V lost 5 bases and J lost 5; bases outside the gene matches: 14. The V gene's germline CDR1 is SEHNR and CDR2 FQNEAQ (reference sequence). DNA for the CDR3: TGTGCCAGCAGCGATATAGCGGGTCCTGGGGGGGAGACCCAGTACTTC. Encoded protein: CASSDIAGPGGETQYF.

The CDR3 nucleotides are TGTGCCAGCAGCGAGTCCGGGCTGGGGACTGACTACTCCACCTTC. This sequence encodes CASSESGLGTDYSTF. The chain links TRBV7-9 to TRBJ1-2; a weak D match, TRBD1 (5 bases). The CDR3 is 15 amino acids. V lost 5 bases and J 13 bases, leaving 26 bases between the germline ends. CDR1 is SEHNR and CDR2 is FQNEAQ in the germline V gene (reference sequence).

This chain uses TRBV7-8 with TRBJ1-6; no clear D. The CDR3 runs 15 residues. V lost 2 bases and J lost 19, with 24 bases in between. Germline loops: CDR1 SGHVS, CDR2 FQNEAQ. CDR3 coding DNA: TGTGCCAGCAGCTTAACCGGGATACACAGTTACCCAGTACACTTT. Protein sequence: CASSLTGIHSYPVHF. Drawing the rest from reference TRBV7-8 and TRBJ1-6, the complete variable domain is GAGVSQSPRYKVAKRGQDVALRCDPISGHVSLFWYQQALGQGPEFLTYFQNEAQLDKSGLPSDRFFAERPEGSVSTLKIQRTQQEDSAVYLCASSLTGIHSYPVHFGNGTRLTVT.

This chain links TRBV9 with TRBJ2-3; weak D call: TRBD1 (6 bases). This CDR3 region has 15 residues. The germline CDR1 and CDR2 sequences are SGDLS and YYNGEE. The V and J ends lost 6 bases and 6 bases respectively, with 20 bases between them. The CDR3 reads CASTRGRTDTDTQYF. The CDR3 DNA reads as TGTGCCAGCACCCGAGGGCGGACAGACACCGATACGCAGTATTTT.

As regards this clonotype: A read error may account for a junction end that differs from germline. This chain links TRBV10-3 with TRBJ2-5; TRBD2 might be the D (5 bases). The CDR3 consists of 14 residues. The germline V gene has CDR1 ENHRY and CDR2 SYGVKD. In nucleotides, the CDR3 is TGTGCCAGCAGTTTAGGGTGGGGTAGCGAGTCCCAGTACTTC. Translating gives CASSLGWGSESQYF.